This T cell receptor beta chain was identified in a study of blood T cell repertoires in COVID-19. Study-level background: Sample material is recorded as cDNA or gDNA derived from T cells, B-cell-depleted T cells, or PBMCs.

Participants reported their clinical history, and cohort assignment relied on those reports. Method: immunoSEQ multiplex PCR; TCRdb's copy keeps in-frame clones and lacks some. This sample yields about 140,000 clones, of which approximately 84% are seen a single time; 3% to 4% belongs to the top ten. This CDR3 spans 16 amino acids. Germline CDR1 reads LNHDA; CDR2 reads SQIVND (reference sequence). The V and J ends lost 3 bases and 0 bases, in that order; junction bases with no gene match: 6. The sequenced material came from PBMCs or T cells enriched from blood (not recorded which). The chain joins TRBV19 to TRBJ2-5; 8 bases are a match to TRBD1. This receptor was identified in a woman aged 45-65 years with acute COVID-19. CDR3 sequence reads: CASSIWSGGYQETQYF. As DNA, the CDR3 is TGTGCCAGTAGTATTTGGTCAGGGGGCTACCAAGAGACCCAGTACTTC.